Presented here are 27 T cell receptor beta chains from one specimen sequenced in a study of blood T cells in healthy people across ages. A J-beta primer mix and a sample-barcoded 5' primer were used in a second PCR of about 7 to 12 cycles. Using its own MiXCR run on the 5' RACE reads, TCRdb lists one record per CDR3 protein. This sample has 600,000 to 900,000 distinct CDR3 sequences, with roughly 25% found just once. These data were likewise used in another study, on T cells of mothers and their children.

Sequencing was performed on blood. The receptors shown here come from a boy between 10 and 17 years old in good health.

This clonotype was counted only a few times. This sequence joins TRBV7-9 and TRBJ2-2, with D perhaps matching TRBD2 (6 bases). This CDR3 has 14 amino acids. The germline V gene encodes CDR1 SEHNR and CDR2 FQNEAQ (reference sequence). The CDR3 sequence: CTWGGAESGGELFF. CDR3 nucleotide sequence: TGTACTTGGGGCGGGGCCGAATCTGGCGGGGAGCTGTTTTTT.

The table lists this clonotype with a few counts. The CDR3 bases are TGTGCCACCAGCAGAGACCGGTTCTCCAGGGCATTGGATCAGCCCCAGCATTTT. Protein product: CATSRDRFSRALDQPQHF. This rearrangement joins TRBV15 to TRBJ1-5, with D possibly TRBD1 on 5 matching bases. The CDR3 is made up of 18 amino acids. Germline V lookup: CDR1 LNHNV, CDR2 YYDKDF (reference sequence). V lost 0 bases to trimming and J lost 5 bases, with 20 bases between them.

This chain uses TRBV28 with TRBJ2-7; D not resolved. The CDR3 is 15 residues long. Per germline, CDR1 MDHEN and CDR2 SYDVKM. V was shortened by 3 bases and J by 4 bases, with 16 bases between the two germline ends. CDR3 coding DNA: TGTGCCAGCAGTTTCTCCGGGTCCCCCGCATACGAGCAGTACTTC. Translation: CASSFSGSPAYEQYF.

This clonotype was seen only a few times. The genes are TRBV7-2 and TRBJ2-5; D might be TRBD1 or TRBD2, each matching 5 bases. Germline V lookup: CDR1 SGHTA, CDR2 FQGNSA. The CDR3 has 15 amino acids. V was clipped by 4 bases and J by 3 bases, with 15 bases between them. The CDR3 loop reads CASSSPMRGEETQYF. Written as DNA, the CDR3 is TGTGCCAGCAGCTCCCCAATGCGAGGGGAAGAGACCCAGTACTTC. The full variable domain, rest sourced from reference TRBV7-2 and TRBJ2-5, is GAGVSQSPSNKVTEKGKDVELRCDPISGHTALYWYRQSLGQGLEFLIYFQGNSAPDKSGLPSDRFSAERTGGSVSTLTIQRTQQEDSAVYLCASSSPMRGEETQYFGPGTRLLVL.

This chain joins TRBV3-1 and TRBJ1-2; D is undetermined. Germline CDR1 and CDR2: LGHDT and YNNKEL (reference sequence). The CDR3 spans 15 residues. Between the trimmed V and J ends, which lost 0 bases and 6 bases, there was a span of 14 bases. In nucleotides, the CDR3 is TGTGCCAGCAGCCAAGATTTAGGAGGGCTGGATGGCTACACCTTC. Amino acids: CASSQDLGGLDGYTF.

The V gene is TRBV5-1, the J gene TRBJ2-7, with D hard to call. Trimming removed 1 base at V and 4 bases at J, with 12 bases between. Germline lookup yields CDR1 SGHRS and CDR2 YFSETQ. CDR3 length: 14 residues. The CDR3 region has the DNA TGCGCCAGCAGCTTGAAGGGTTGGCAATACGAGCAGTACTTC. Protein product: CASSLKGWQYEQYF.

Comments on this clonotype: At one boundary the junction diverges from the germline segment, which might be a read error. This chain connects TRBV20-1 to TRBJ2-7; TRBD1 might be the D (6 bases). Germline loops: CDR1 DFQATT, CDR2 SNEGSKA (reference sequence). This CDR3 contains 11 residues. DNA for the CDR3: TGCAGTGCCAGGACAGTCTACGAGCAGTGCTTC. Protein: CSARTVYEQCF.

This clonotype was counted a few times. The chain combines TRBV10-3 with TRBJ2-3; 9 bases are shared with TRBD2. The junction had 9 bases not matched to a gene; V was cut back by 6 bases and J by 2 bases. The CDR3 has 16 residues. Germline-derived CDR1 and CDR2 are ENHRY and SYGVKD. CDR3 in amino acids: CAISGTSLGYTDTQYF. CDR3 sequence (DNA): TGTGCCATCAGCGGGACTAGCTTGGGGTACACAGATACGCAGTATTTT.

In this sample, this clonotype turned up a few times. CDR3 in amino acids: CSARDRRGRNIQYF. DNA of the CDR3: TGCAGTGCTAGAGATAGGAGGGGGCGGAACATTCAGTACTTC. The rearrangement joins TRBV20-1 to TRBJ2-4; TRBD1 might be the D (7 bases). Germline assignment: CDR1 DFQATT and CDR2 SNEGSKA (reference sequence). Trimming stripped 0 bases from V and 7 bases from J, with 13 bases between. The CDR3 length is 14 residues.

This clonotype was observed a handful of times. This chain connects TRBV6-6 to TRBJ2-1, with a possible D match to TRBD2 (6 bases). V lost 4 bases to trimming and J lost 5 bases, with 15 bases between them. Germline CDR1 and CDR2: MNHNY and SVGAGI (reference sequence). CDR3 size: 15 residues. Written as DNA, the CDR3 is TGTGCCAGCAGTTGGGGCGGACTACCCAACAATGAGCAGTTCTTC. As protein: CASSWGGLPNNEQFF.

The V and J genes are TRBV9 and TRBJ2-5; TRBD2 aligns across 8 bases. V was pared by 4 bases and J by 1 base, with 6 bases of the junction left unmatched. The CDR3 is 15 amino acids. CDR1 and CDR2 from the germline V gene are SGDLS and YYNGEE. CDR3 in DNA: TGTGCCAGCAGCAGAGAAGGGACTAGCCAAGAGACCCAGTACTTC. Translation: CASSREGTSQETQYF.

This sequence joins TRBV11-2 and TRBJ1-6; 8 positions agree with TRBD1. Trimming at V came to 6 bases and at J to 10 bases, leaving 5 bases not matched to a gene. Germline-derived CDR1 and CDR2 are SGHAT and FQNNGV. There are 13 residues in the CDR3. The CDR3 is CASRTGERSPLHF. The CDR3 bases are TGTGCCAGCAGGACAGGGGAGCGATCACCCCTCCACTTT.

This clonotype has only a few counts. The J gene is TRBJ2-2, the V gene TRBV7-9; TRBD1 matches at 7 bases. The CDR3 extends over 14 amino acids. The germline gives CDR1 SEHNR, CDR2 FQNEAQ (reference sequence). The J segment lost 4 bases and the V segment lost 5 bases, leaving 4 bases of the junction unmatched. The CDR3 DNA is TGTGCCAGCAGCAGGGGGCAGGGCACCGGGGAGCTGTTTTTT. Residues: CASSRGQGTGELFF.

The chain is built from TRBV20-1 and TRBJ2-7; TRBD1 or TRBD2 may be the D gene (5 bases each). The V end lost 8 bases, the J end lost 10 bases, and 18 bases lay between the germline ends. The germline gives CDR1 DFQATT, CDR2 SNEGSKA (reference sequence). The length of the CDR3 is 11 residues. As DNA, the CDR3 is TGCAGTATTAGGGCAGGGAGCCTACAGTACTTC. This encodes CSIRAGSLQYF.

As to this clonotype: It is likely a read error, because the conserved phenylalanine at the end of the CDR3 is missing. The DNA is left out, because the CDR3 cannot be placed on it with certainty; the CDR3 is given as TCRdb lists it. The chain recombines TRBV4-2 with TRBJ2-7; TRBD2, as called in the table, went unchecked against the DNA. The CDR3 region is 8 residues in length, termini included. CDR1 LGHNA and CDR2 YNFKEQ come from the germline V gene. CDR3 loop: CASSSLTG.

V and J are TRBV9 and TRBJ1-2, with TRBD1 as a possible D gene (6 bases). Germline assignment: CDR1 SGDLS and CDR2 YYNGEE. V was pared by 3 bases and J by 4 bases, with 13 bases between. The CDR3 runs 14 residues. In DNA, the CDR3 is TGTGCCAGCAGCGCCCCCGGGACACTCTATGGCTACACCTTC. It codes for CASSAPGTLYGYTF.

This clonotype occurred a few times. At one boundary the junction diverges from the germline segment, which might be a read error. The chain links TRBV15 to TRBJ1-4; D is ambiguous. CDR1 is LNHNV and CDR2 is YYDKDF in the germline V gene (reference sequence). This CDR3 has 15 amino acids. DNA for the CDR3: TGTGCCACCAGCAGAGATAGGCGGGCTAATGAAAAACTGTTCTTT. Translation gives CATSRDRRANEKLFF.

CDR3 DNA: TGTGCCAGCAGTGTCGGGCGAATTAGCAATCAGCCCCAGCATTTT. Translated, it gives CASSVGRISNQPQHF. The chain recombines TRBV2 with TRBJ1-5, with D uncertain. The CDR3 sequence is 15 residues long. Germline V gene sequence: CDR1 SNHLY, CDR2 FYNNEI. V was cut by 4 bases and J by 0 bases, with 10 bases left in between.

The V and J genes are TRBV6-5 and TRBJ1-2; a possible D gene is TRBD1 (6 bases). Germline CDR1 and CDR2: MNHEY and SVGAGI. The CDR3 consists of 15 residues. Trimming stripped 7 bases from V and 3 bases from J, with 18 bases between. In DNA, the CDR3 is TGTGCCAGCACCACTGAAGGGGGGTCTCACTATGGCTACACCTTC. Translated, it gives CASTTEGGSHYGYTF.

The rearrangement joins TRBV2 to TRBJ2-5, with TRBD1 matching 12 bases. The CDR3 totals 14 residues. Unmatched junction bases numbered 4, after V lost 6 bases and J lost 5 bases. Germline loops: CDR1 SNHLY, CDR2 FYNNEI. In DNA form, the CDR3 reads TGTGCCAGCAGGAGGGGACAGGGGGCTGAGACCCAGTACTTC. Encoded protein: CASRRGQGAETQYF.

This chain links TRBV11-3 with TRBJ2-3; D gene uncertain. The CDR3 is 15 residues long. CDR1 SGHNT and CDR2 YENEEA come from the germline V gene. V was trimmed by 5 bases and J by 3 bases, leaving 15 bases between them. CDR3 amino acids: CASSPGGPSTDTQYF. In DNA form, the CDR3 reads TGTGCCAGCAGCCCCGGCGGTCCCTCAACAGATACGCAGTATTTT.

The chain carries TRBV25-1 and TRBJ1-3, with D hard to call. The CDR3 spans 18 residues. Trimming shortened V by 2 bases and J by 0 bases, and 17 bases separated the two germline ends. From germline, CDR1 is MGHDK and CDR2 SYGVNS. CDR3 residues: CASSEKTGGIHSGNTIYF. The CDR3 DNA sequence: TGTGCCAGCAGTGAAAAAACCGGTGGAATCCACTCTGGAAACACCATATATTTT.

CDR3 in amino acids: CASSLEPEIEQYF. For the CDR3, the DNA is TGTGCCAGCAGCTTGGAACCAGAAATAGAGCAGTACTTC. This chain links TRBV7-9 with TRBJ2-7; the D is unclear. V dropped 3 bases and J dropped 7 bases, with 13 bases sitting between them. The CDR3 is 13 residues long. The germline V gene has CDR1 SEHNR and CDR2 FQNEAQ (reference sequence).

The chain combines TRBV21-1 with TRBJ1-4; the DNA was not used to check the table's D call, TRBD1. TRBV21-1 is a pseudogene. The CDR3 covers 17 residues. In DNA form, the CDR3 reads TGTGCCAGCAGCGCACCGTCAGGGGGACCCCGCGGGGAAAAACTGTTTTTT. Translated: CASSAPSGGPRGEKLFF.

The chain couples TRBV6-5 to TRBJ2-4; weak D call: TRBD2 (5 bases). Trimming left V 6 bases short and J 3 bases short, with 18 bases between. Germline CDR1 MNHEY, CDR2 SVGAGI. This CDR3 contains 16 residues. The CDR3 loop is CASSPYRAAGKNIQYF. The CDR3 DNA reads TGTGCCAGCAGCCCATACAGAGCGGCGGGCAAAAACATTCAGTACTTC.

The rearrangement joins TRBV5-5 to TRBJ2-5; TRBD1 might be the D (6 bases). Germline lookup yields CDR1 SGHKS and CDR2 YYEKEE (reference sequence). The V and J ends lost 2 bases and 2 bases respectively, with 16 bases between them. This CDR3 spans 16 amino acids. Written as DNA, the CDR3 is TGTGCCAGCAGCTTCTTACAGGGAATTGGGCAAGAGACCCAGTACTTC. Translated, it gives CASSFLQGIGQETQYF.

This clonotype was recorded a few times. This rearrangement joins TRBV12-5 to TRBJ1-5; D gene uncertain. The CDR3 is made up of 13 amino acids. The germline V gene encodes CDR1 LGHNT and CDR2 FRNRAP. The V end lost 7 bases, the J end lost 2 bases, and 9 bases lay between the germline ends. DNA of the CDR3: TGTGCTAGTGTTCGGGGTGGCAATCAGCCCCAGCATTTT. Protein product: CASVRGGNQPQHF.